Listed below are T cell receptor beta chains from one sample, sequenced in a study of radiotherapy plus CTLA-4 blockade in lung cancer. This table comes from immunoSEQ multiplex PCR, and its TCRdb copy is limited to in-frame clones, with some not included. The profile covers some 74,000 clones, with roughly three quarters appearing a single time and about 6.6% taken by the ten largest. This specimen consisted of peripheral blood, obtained from a patient treated with radiotherapy plus ipilimumab. The source is a human donor with non-small cell lung cancer who had a complete response to radiotherapy plus ipilimumab. Each CDR3 is given with its conserved first and last residue. A D gene is named only where the DNA matches it firmly. Clone sizes are given selectively: once, few, many, or a class where the clone is expanded.

d_gene	abundance	j_gene	v_gene	CDR3aa	CDR3nt
-	-	TRBJ1-6	TRBV5-6	CASSLVQGGSYNSPLHF	TGTGCCAGCAGCTTGGTGCAGGGAGGCTCCTATAATTCACCCCTCCACTTT
TRBD2	-	TRBJ2-3	TRBV5-8	CASSHGLAGGFSTDTQYF	TGTGCCAGCAGCCACGGACTAGCGGGGGGCTTCAGCACAGATACGCAGTATTTT
TRBD2	-	TRBJ2-3	TRBV10-3	CAIRGASGSTDTQYF	TGTGCCATACGGGGAGCTAGCGGGAGCACAGATACGCAGTATTTT
-	once	TRBJ1-3	TRBV2	CASSDTFFGNTIYF	TGTGCCAGCAGTGACACGTTCTTTGGAAACACCATATATTTT
TRBD2	-	TRBJ2-3	TRBV27	CASSYGTRSDTQYF	TGTGCCAGCAGTTACGGGACTAGATCTGATACGCAGTATTTT
-	-	TRBJ2-3	TRBV10-1	CASSEKVRPGPGTDTQYF	TGCGCCAGCAGTGAGAAGGTTCGCCCCGGGCCGGGCACAGATACGCAGTATTTT
-	-	TRBJ2-5	TRBV27	CASHMQGGETQYF	TGTGCCAGCCACATGCAGGGGGGGGAGACCCAGTACTTC
TRBD2	-	TRBJ2-3	TRBV11-2	CASSSLRTSGDTQYF	TGTGCCAGCAGCTCACTTAGGACTAGCGGGGATACGCAGTATTTT
-	-	TRBJ1-1	TRBV19	CASSSGLGNTEAFF	TGTGCCAGTAGTTCTGGACTGGGGAACACTGAAGCTTTCTTT
TRBD2	-	TRBJ2-5	TRBV27	CASSLRASGTETQYF	TGTGCCAGCAGTTTAAGGGCTAGCGGGACAGAGACCCAGTACTTC
TRBD2	once	TRBJ2-5	TRBV30	CAWSAWEGGETQYF	TGTGCCTGGAGTGCTTGGGAGGGAGGCGAGACCCAGTACTTC
-	once	TRBJ1-1	TRBV6-1	CAARYGTEAFF	TGTGCAGCAAGGTACGGAACTGAAGCTTTCTTT
-	-	TRBJ1-1	TRBV6-6	CASSYGALNTEAFF	TGTGCCAGCAGTTACGGGGCCTTGAACACTGAAGCTTTCTTT
-	-	TRBJ2-5	TRBV6-5	CASRTGTQETQYF	TGTGCCAGCAGAACCGGGACCCAAGAGACCCAGTACTTC
-	-	TRBJ2-3	TRBV2	CASSERIFTDTQYF	TGTGCCAGCAGTGAAAGGATCTTCACGGATACGCAGTATTTT
TRBD1	once	TRBJ2-1	TRBV9	CASSVDRGRVEQFF	TGTGCCAGCAGCGTGGACAGGGGGCGCGTCGAGCAGTTCTTC
-	-	TRBJ1-3	TRBV30	CAWSSPARTIYF	TGTGCCTGGAGCTCCCCAGCGCGCACCATATATTTT
-	-	TRBJ1-2	TRBV6-5	CASSYFGQTTNYGYTF	TGTGCCAGCAGTTACTTCGGACAGACCACTAACTATGGCTACACCTTC
-	-	TRBJ1-4	TRBV7-8	CASSLAHQGGDEKLFF	TGTGCCAGCAGCTTAGCGCATCAGGGTGGGGATGAAAAACTGTTTTTT
-	-	TRBJ2-1	TRBV13	CASRNSYNEQFF	TGTGCCAGCAGAAACTCCTACAATGAGCAGTTCTTC
-	-	TRBJ1-5	TRBV4-3	CASSSGDQPQHF	TGCGCCAGCAGCTCAGGAGATCAGCCCCAGCATTTT
-	-	TRBJ2-5	TRBV18	CASSELQETQYF	TGTGCCAGCTCGGAACTCCAAGAGACCCAGTACTTC
TRBD1	-	TRBJ1-2	TRBV9	CASSPQPGQANYGYTF	TGTGCCAGCAGCCCCCAACCGGGACAGGCTAACTATGGCTACACCTTC
TRBD1	-	TRBJ2-1	TRBV30	CAYHTYDRGAIYEQFF	TGTGCCTACCATACCTACGACAGGGGGGCGATCTATGAGCAGTTCTTC
TRBD2	-	TRBJ2-1	TRBV29-1	CSDRLAGSHEQFF	TGCAGCGACCGACTAGCGGGTTCCCATGAGCAGTTCTTC
-	-	TRBJ2-1	TRBV11-2	CASSLNRPDRNEQFF	TGTGCCAGCAGCTTAAACCGCCCGGATAGGAATGAGCAGTTCTTC
TRBD2	-	TRBJ2-2	TRBV5-4	CASSRGLAGGPNTGELFF	TGTGCCAGCAGCAGGGGACTAGCGGGAGGGCCCAACACCGGGGAGCTGTTTTTT
TRBD1	-	TRBJ1-2	TRBV7-2	CASSPDDRDQGYTF	TGTGCCAGCAGCCCAGACGACAGGGATCAGGGCTACACCTTC
-	-	TRBJ1-1	TRBV6-1	CASSWDSGTEAFF	TGTGCCAGCAGTTGGGACTCTGGGACTGAAGCTTTCTTT
-	-	TRBJ1-2	TRBV15	CATSIPKGRGELDGYTF	TGTGCCACCAGCATCCCGAAGGGGAGAGGGGAACTAGATGGCTACACCTTC
-	-	TRBJ2-2	TRBV7-6	CASSFYTGELFF	TGTGCCAGCAGCTTTTACACCGGGGAGCTGTTTTTT
TRBD1	-	TRBJ2-2	TRBV11-2	CASRAYLGQGVTGELFF	TGTGCCAGCAGGGCGTACCTGGGACAGGGTGTAACCGGGGAGCTGTTTTTT
-	-	TRBJ2-5	TRBV7-2	CASSPLRGGGETQYF	TGTGCCAGCAGCCCCCTACGTGGAGGGGGAGAGACCCAGTACTTC
-	-	TRBJ1-2	TRBV30	CAWSIPTGELYGYTF	TGTGCCTGGAGTATCCCGACAGGAGAACTCTATGGCTACACCTTC
TRBD1	-	TRBJ1-1	TRBV18	CASSQGGQGNMNTEAFF	TGTGCCAGCTCACAAGGTGGACAGGGAAATATGAACACTGAAGCTTTCTTT
-	once	TRBJ1-1	TRBV30	CAWTGWATEAFF	TGTGCCTGGACAGGTTGGGCCACTGAAGCTTTCTTT
-	few	TRBJ1-2	TRBV6-6	CASSYSIKALNYGYTF	TGTGCCAGCAGTTACTCGATCAAGGCCCTTAACTATGGCTACACCTTC
-	once	TRBJ1-1	TRBV5-1	CASSLDGRDTEAFF	TGCGCCAGTAGCTTGGACGGCAGGGACACTGAAGCTTTCTTT
-	-	TRBJ2-5	TRBV5-4	CASSLPGARGAQYF	TGTGCCAGCAGCTTGCCGGGGGCCCGAGGGGCCCAGTACTTC
TRBD1	-	TRBJ2-4	TRBV7-9	CASSLGQGWAKNIQYF	TGTGCCAGCAGCTTGGGACAGGGTTGGGCCAAAAACATTCAGTACTTC
-	few	TRBJ1-3	TRBV19	CASSLQSRGAGNTIYF	TGTGCCAGTAGTCTGCAGTCCAGGGGAGCGGGAAACACCATATATTTT
-	few	TRBJ1-1	TRBV7-2	CASSSFPRGGLYTEAFF	TGTGCCAGCAGCTCCTTCCCGCGTGGGGGTTTGTACACTGAAGCTTTCTTT
-	-	TRBJ1-1	TRBV10-1	CASRASGGGHTEAFF	TGCGCCAGCAGAGCGAGTGGTGGGGGCCACACTGAAGCTTTCTTT
-	-	TRBJ1-5	TRBV6-5	CASSEGRAAEPQHF	TGTGCCAGCAGCGAGGGGCGCGCAGCGGAGCCCCAGCATTTT
-	-	TRBJ2-5	TRBV6-5	CASSSRLAGTQYF	TGTGCCAGCAGTTCGCGACTGGCGGGGACCCAGTACTTC
-	-	TRBJ2-2	TRBV2	CASSELLGTGELFF	TGTGCCAGCAGTGAATTACTAGGGACCGGGGAGCTGTTTTTT